This T cell receptor (beta chain) was captured by sequencing in a study of shared clonotypes between healthy human individuals. The data were produced by immunoSEQ multiplex PCR, yet TCRdb's version contains in-frame clones alone and is incomplete. The sample includes 1.6 million or so clones, approximately 98.5% of them seen just once. The sequenced sample was naive CD4+ T cells sorted from blood. The sample's subset: CD45RA+ positively selected. The source of this sequence is a man aged 25-40 years in good health.

As DNA, the CDR3 is TGTGCCAGCAGCCCCCGGGGTTGGGGGCTGGGGATCGACAATGAGCAGTTCTTC. Translated, it gives CASSPRGWGLGIDNEQFF. The V gene is TRBV7-9, the J gene TRBJ2-1; possible D gene TRBD1, 6 bases. The CDR3 contains 18 residues. Germline CDR1 reads SEHNR; CDR2 reads FQNEAQ (reference sequence). Trimming left V 5 bases short and J 5 bases short, with 25 bases between. Full variable domain (missing parts from reference TRBV7-9 and TRBJ2-1): DTGVSQNPRHKITKRGQNVTFRCDPISEHNRLYWYRQTLGQGPEFLTYFQNEAQLEKSRLLSDRFSAERPKGSFSTLEIQRTEQGDSAMYLCASSPRGWGLGIDNEQFFGPGTRLTVL.